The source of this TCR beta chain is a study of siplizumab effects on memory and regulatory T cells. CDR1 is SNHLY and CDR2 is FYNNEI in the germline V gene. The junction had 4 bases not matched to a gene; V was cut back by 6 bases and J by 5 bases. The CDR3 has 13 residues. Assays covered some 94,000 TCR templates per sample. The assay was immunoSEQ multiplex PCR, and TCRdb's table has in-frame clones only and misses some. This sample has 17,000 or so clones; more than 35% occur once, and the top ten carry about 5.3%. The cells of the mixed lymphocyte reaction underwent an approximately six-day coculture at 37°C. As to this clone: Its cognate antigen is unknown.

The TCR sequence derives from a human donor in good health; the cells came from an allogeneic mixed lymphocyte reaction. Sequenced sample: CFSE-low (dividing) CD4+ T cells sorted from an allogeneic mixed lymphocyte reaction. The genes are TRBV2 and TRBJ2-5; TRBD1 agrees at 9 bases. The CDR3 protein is CASSRDRGETQYF. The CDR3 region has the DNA TGTGCCAGCAGCCGCGACAGGGGGGAGACCCAGTACTTC.